The sequence of this T cell receptor (beta chain) was determined in a study of blood T cell repertoires in COVID-19. Study as a whole: The United States, Italy and Spain provided the acute and convalescent COVID-19 samples. Nucleic acid was either cDNA or gDNA, and it came from T cells, B-cell-depleted T cells, or PBMCs.

As handled by the study authors: For nucleated cells, counts were estimated from reference gene primer amplification. Repertoires were generated with immunoSEQ multiplex PCR, while TCRdb's copy carries only in-frame clones and drops some. V and J calls and clone size come straight from that table; D and trimming were deduced from the DNA. The data hold 200,000 to 300,000 clones, with more than 75% observed a single time. This CDR3 has 16 residues. Germline CDR1 SGHDT, CDR2 YYEEEE. V gave up 4 bases and J gave up 5 bases, with 21 bases separating them. This clone occurred a few times. The sequenced sample consisted of peripheral blood. This chain joins TRBV5-6 and TRBJ1-2; D is ambiguous. The clonotype comes from a woman in her forties who had recovered from COVID-19. CDR3 amino acids: CASSDLGKGDLYGYTF. The CDR3 DNA follows: TGTGCCAGCAGCGATCTGGGGAAGGGAGACCTTTATGGCTACACCTTC. The variable domain in full, completed from reference TRBV5-6 and TRBJ1-2, reads DAGVTQSPTHLIKTRGQQVTLRCSPKSGHDTVSWYQQALGQGPQFIFQYYEEEERQRGNFPDRFSGHQFPNYSSELNVNALLLGDSALYLCASSDLGKGDLYGYTFGSGTRLTVV.